These 29 T cell receptor beta chains originate from one sample sequenced in a study of OX40 agonist ivuxolimab in advanced cancers. Method: immunoSEQ multiplex PCR; TCRdb's copy keeps in-frame clones and lacks some. The sample consists of more than 10,000 clones, 79% of them appearing once. Sample: CD4+ or CD8+ T cells sorted from blood, taken in a trial of the OX40 agonist ivuxolimab. These receptors were collected from an adult with an advanced solid tumor such as melanoma, head and neck, liver or kidney cancer.

This chain connects TRBV5-8 to TRBJ2-3; the D gene could be TRBD1 or TRBD2 (6 bases each). The CDR3 runs 12 residues. Per the germline V gene, CDR1 is SGHTS and CDR2 is YDEGEE. V lost 4 bases to trimming and J lost 11 bases, with 14 bases between them. DNA for the CDR3: TGTGCCAGCAGCACTTACAGGGAGGAGCAGTATTTT. Its translation: CASSTYREEQYF.

This clone was detected only once. This chain links TRBV4-3 with TRBJ1-1; D ambiguous. The CDR3 extends over 17 amino acids. V was cut by 0 bases and J by 4 bases, with 18 bases left in between. Germline lookup yields CDR1 LGHNA and CDR2 YSLEER. The CDR3 is CASSQDLGLHSFTEAFF. CDR3 in DNA: TGCGCCAGCAGCCAAGATCTGGGTCTCCACTCCTTCACTGAAGCTTTCTTT.

This sequence joins TRBV2 and TRBJ1-5, with TRBD1 matching 7 bases. Germline V gives CDR1 SNHLY, CDR2 FYNNEI. The J segment lost 3 bases and the V segment lost 5 bases, leaving 7 bases of the junction unmatched. This CDR3 has 15 amino acids. CDR3 sequence: CASSLPGTVNQPQHF. The CDR3 DNA reads TGTGCCAGCAGTCTACCCGGGACAGTCAATCAGCCCCAGCATTTT.

Details on this clone: This sample includes further DNA sequences coding for the same CDR3. The V gene is TRBV9, the J gene TRBJ2-2; D is unclear. Trimming shortened V by 0 bases and J by 8 bases, and 11 bases separated the two germline ends. The CDR3 loop spans 14 amino acids. Looked up from germline, CDR1 is SGDLS and CDR2 is YYNGEE. The CDR3: CASSVGGIGGELFF. The CDR3 DNA is TGTGCCAGCAGCGTAGGGGGTATCGGTGGGGAGCTGTTTTTT.

The rearrangement links TRBV6-1 to TRBJ2-1; D is undetermined. Germline CDR1 is MNHNS and CDR2 is SASEGT. The CDR3 extends over 14 amino acids. V was clipped by 1 base and J by 4 bases, with 8 bases between them. CDR3 sequence: CASSEVPQYNEQFF. CDR3 DNA: TGTGCCAGCAGTGAAGTACCCCAGTACAATGAGCAGTTCTTC.

A few counts support this clone. The rearrangement uses TRBV6-4 and TRBJ1-1; no firm D call. The CDR3 runs to 12 residues. CDR1 is MRHNA, CDR2 SNTAGT, per germline. V was clipped by 9 bases and J by 0 bases, with 8 bases between them. The CDR3 is CARAALNTEAFF. CDR3 bases: TGTGCCAGGGCGGCTCTGAACACTGAAGCTTTCTTT.

For the CDR3, the DNA is TGTGCCAGCAGGCAGAGGACAGGGACAGGAAATTCACCCCTCCACTTT. Translation gives CASRQRTGTGNSPLHF. J is TRBJ1-6 and V is TRBV27; 8 positions agree with TRBD1. Germline V lookup: CDR1 MNHEY, CDR2 SMNVEV (reference sequence). The CDR3 runs to 16 residues. V gave up 6 bases and J gave up 7 bases; unmatched junction bases: 11.

V gene TRBV11-1 combines with J gene TRBJ2-7, with 10 bases identical to TRBD1. Germline V gene lookup returns CDR1 SGHAT and CDR2 FQDESV (reference sequence). V was clipped by 1 base and J by 3 bases; unmatched bases: 0. The CDR3 contains 14 residues. The CDR3 sequence is CASSLGTGGYEQYF. Written as DNA, the CDR3 is TGTGCCAGCAGCTTAGGGACAGGGGGCTACGAGCAGTACTTC.

The chain couples TRBV4-3 to TRBJ2-1, with 9 bases fitting TRBD2. Germline CDR1 LGHNA, CDR2 YSLEER. CDR3 length: 15 residues. V shed 6 bases and J 1 base; nucleotides not matched to a gene: 4. CDR3 coding DNA: TGCGCCAGCAGTCTAGCGGGACTATCCTACAATGAGCAGTTCTTC. It encodes CASSLAGLSYNEQFF.

V usage is TRBV19 and J usage is TRBJ2-3; D is possibly TRBD2 (6 bases). Germline V CDR1 and CDR2: LNHDA, SQIVND (reference sequence). V was cut by 7 bases and J by 3 bases, with 14 bases left in between. This CDR3 region has 14 residues. The CDR3 DNA reads TGTGCCAGTACCACGGGAGAAGGAACAGATACGCAGTATTTT. Translated: CASTTGEGTDTQYF.

The chain couples TRBV27 to TRBJ2-3; D is unclear. Trimming took off 1 base at V and 0 bases at J, with 11 bases between the two ends. CDR1 is MNHEY and CDR2 is SMNVEV in the germline V gene (reference sequence). The CDR3 loop spans 16 amino acids. The CDR3 region is CASSLFLQTSTDTQYF. CDR3 nucleotides: TGTGCCAGCAGTTTATTCCTCCAGACCAGCACAGATACGCAGTATTTT.

The chain has TRBV6-4 and TRBJ2-3; D perhaps matches TRBD1 (5 bases). Trimming took 3 bases from V and 1 from J, leaving 5 bases between them. CDR3 length: 13 residues. The germline V gene has CDR1 MRHNA and CDR2 SNTAGT. CDR3 in amino acids: CASSEGGTDTQYF. The CDR3 DNA is TGTGCCAGCAGTGAAGGGGGCACAGATACGCAGTATTTT.

The chain recombines TRBV19 with TRBJ2-7, with a tentative D call TRBD2 (5 bases). The germline CDR1 and CDR2 sequences are LNHDA and SQIVND (reference sequence). The ends were cut back, 5 bases at V and 2 bases at J, with 13 bases in the middle. The CDR3 consists of 14 residues. CDR3 bases: TGTGCCAGTAGTCCAGGAAAGGGAGCCTACGAGCAGTACTTC. Its protein is CASSPGKGAYEQYF.

The V call is TRBV11-1, the J call TRBJ2-1, with unresolved D. The CDR3 spans 13 residues. V was pared by 5 bases and J by 8 bases, with 13 bases between. Germline CDR1 and CDR2: SGHAT and FQDESV (reference sequence). The CDR3 nucleotides read TGTGCCAGCAGCCACTCTCTTGGGCATGAGCAGTTCTTC. Encoded protein: CASSHSLGHEQFF.

This sequence joins TRBV7-2 and TRBJ1-6; 9 bases are shared with TRBD1. The CDR3 is 15 amino acids. Germline V gene sequence: CDR1 SGHTA, CDR2 FQGNSA. V gave up 5 bases and J gave up 11 bases; unmatched junction bases: 10. The CDR3 reads CASSLWTGEITPLHF. In DNA, the CDR3 is TGTGCCAGCAGCCTATGGACAGGGGAGATCACACCCCTCCACTTT.

J is TRBJ2-5 and V is TRBV28, with D perhaps matching TRBD1 (6 bases). Germline CDR1 reads MDHEN; CDR2 reads SYDVKM. The CDR3 runs 15 residues. V was trimmed by 4 bases and J by 0 bases, leaving 12 bases between them. The CDR3 spells CASSSRDTYQETQYF. The DNA for the CDR3 is TGTGCCAGCAGTTCGAGGGACACCTACCAAGAGACCCAGTACTTC.

The chain combines TRBV27 with TRBJ2-3; 10 nucleotides line up with TRBD1. J lost 1 base, V lost 5 bases, and 6 bases had no gene match. The CDR3 covers 16 residues. CDR1 MNHEY and CDR2 SMNVEV come from the germline V gene (reference sequence). The CDR3 sequence is CASSTRDRGGTDTQYF. In nucleotides, the CDR3 is TGTGCCAGCAGTACCCGGGACAGGGGAGGCACAGATACGCAGTATTTT.

CDR3: CATIWTADSNQPQHF. For the CDR3, the DNA is TGTGCCACCATTTGGACAGCGGATAGCAATCAGCCCCAGCATTTT. The genes are TRBV6-1 and TRBJ1-5, with D possibly being TRBD1 (6 bases). Germline CDR1 is MNHNS and CDR2 is SASEGT. With 10 bases removed from V and 0 bases from J, the gap between germline ends came to 16 bases. The CDR3 runs 15 residues.

This rearrangement joins TRBV4-1 to TRBJ2-7; the match to TRBD2 covers 10 bases. The CDR3 is made up of 15 amino acids. Trimming took 1 base from V and 5 from J; bases not matched to a gene: 5. Germline values: CDR1 MGHRA, CDR2 YSYEKL. CDR3 nucleotides: TGCGCCAGCAGCCAAGGAGCTAGCGGGAGTGACGAGCAGTACTTC. Translating it yields CASSQGASGSDEQYF.

This clone has a single count. V gene TRBV18 combines with J gene TRBJ1-1, with 7 bases that match TRBD1. V was pared by 5 bases and J by 5 bases, with 14 bases of the junction left unmatched. Germline V gene data show CDR1 as KGHSH and CDR2 as LQKENI. CDR3 length: 16 amino acids. The CDR3 nucleotides are TGTGCCAGCTCAGGATGGCGACAGGGAGGATGGACTGAAGCTTTCTTT. It yields the protein CASSGWRQGGWTEAFF.

The chain couples TRBV7-9 to TRBJ2-1; 15 bases match TRBD2. Germline CDR1 reads SEHNR; CDR2 reads FQNEAQ (reference sequence). With V trimmed by 5 bases and J by 0 bases, 8 bases remained unmatched. The CDR3 runs to 19 residues. The CDR3 DNA reads TGTGCCAGCAGCCCCGGGACTAGCGGGGGGCCTAGCTCCTACAATGAGCAGTTCTTC. Its protein product is CASSPGTSGGPSSYNEQFF.

This chain joins TRBV7-9 and TRBJ2-3; D not resolved. V was trimmed by 1 base and J by 9 bases, leaving 2 bases between them. The length of the CDR3 is 10 residues. CDR1 SEHNR and CDR2 FQNEAQ come from the germline V gene (reference sequence). The CDR3 nucleotides read TGTGCCAGCAGCTTAGGAACGCAGTATTTT. It encodes CASSLGTQYF.

The chain employs TRBV27 and TRBJ2-7; TRBD1 might be the D (6 bases). Germline CDR1 MNHEY, CDR2 SMNVEV (reference sequence). V dropped 5 bases and J dropped 0 bases, with 11 bases sitting between them. CDR3 length: 14 residues. The CDR3 nucleotides read TGTGCCAGCAGTCTCTTGGACAGCTCCTACGAGCAGTACTTC. This translates into CASSLLDSSYEQYF.

The CDR3 DNA is TGCAGCGTTGTCGGGGGGGTTATGAATGAGCAGTTCTTC. It is translated as CSVVGGVMNEQFF. The chain is built from TRBV29-1 and TRBJ2-1; 8 bases are a match to TRBD2. The J segment lost 7 bases and the V segment lost 4 bases, leaving 6 bases of the junction unmatched. CDR1 is SQVTM and CDR2 is ANQGSEA in the germline V gene. The CDR3 covers 13 residues.

This chain connects TRBV2 to TRBJ1-5; maybe TRBD1 (6 bases). Germline V gene data show CDR1 as SNHLY and CDR2 as FYNNEI. There are 14 residues in the CDR3. Trimming cost V 6 bases and J 2 bases, with 11 bases left between them. The CDR3 sequence is CASSLRGGNQPQHF. Written as DNA, the CDR3 is TGTGCCAGCAGCCTCAGGGGCGGCAATCAGCCCCAGCATTTT.

The genes are TRBV4-2 and TRBJ1-4; D is uncertain. CDR3 size: 15 residues. V was pared by 3 bases and J by 7 bases, with 15 bases between. Germline V CDR1 and CDR2: LGHNA, YNFKEQ. The CDR3 here is CASSHGEQQIEKLFF. CDR3 in DNA: TGTGCCAGCAGCCATGGGGAACAGCAGATTGAAAAACTGTTTTTT.

As for this clone: In this CDR3 the conserved last residue, phenylalanine or tryptophan, is missing, so a read error is likely. Because the CDR3's place on the DNA is in doubt, the DNA is left out and the CDR3 is given as listed by TCRdb. The chain carries TRBV20-1 and TRBJ2-7. The CDR3 is 11 residues long, counting both termini. Per the germline V gene, CDR1 is DFQATT and CDR2 is SNEGSKA (reference sequence). CDR3 in amino acids: CSARGLTGAPL.

The chain combines TRBV5-5 with TRBJ2-6; D possibly matches TRBD1 or TRBD2 (5 bases each). Germline assignment: CDR1 SGHKS and CDR2 YYEKEE (reference sequence). Trimming stripped 4 bases from V and 0 bases from J, with 11 bases between. The CDR3 has 16 amino acids. CDR3 loop: CASSGGPLSGANVLTF. The DNA of the CDR3 is TGTGCCAGCAGCGGGGGACCCCTCTCTGGGGCCAACGTCCTGACTTTC.

The chain combines TRBV27 with TRBJ1-1; the match to TRBD1 covers 8 bases. Looked up from germline, CDR1 is MNHEY and CDR2 is SMNVEV (reference sequence). CDR3 length: 15 residues. With 3 bases clipped from V and 5 bases from J, the junction kept 8 bases outside the gene matches. Here the CDR3 DNA reads TGTGCCAGCAGTTTGCGGACAGGGAGTGAGACTGAAGCTTTCTTT. Its protein is CASSLRTGSETEAFF.